What follows are 20 T cell receptor beta chains derived from one specimen sequenced in a study of T-cell reconstitution after alpha-beta-depleted transplantation in children. Unique molecular identifiers were used to barcode this TCRbeta library. One entry per CDR3 protein, called by TCRdb with MiXCR from the PCR reads. Altogether around 960,000 distinct CDR3 sequences are present, roughly 29% being singletons, with the ten largest covering 28%. The sequencing here drew on PBMCs, mostly from graft donor cells, taken 360 days after TCRalphabeta/CD19-depleted stem cell transplant. These TCRs come from a boy under three years old who had a stem cell transplant for SCID, so the T cells may come from the graft donor.

This clonotype has just a few counts. The rearrangement uses TRBV10-3 and TRBJ2-7; D is perhaps TRBD1 (7 bases). The CDR3 is 14 amino acids. Germline values: CDR1 ENHRY, CDR2 SYGVKD. Trimming pared 5 bases from V and 3 bases from J, leaving 14 bases between. For the CDR3, the DNA is TGTGCCATCAGTCAGGGGGGACAAAACTACGAGCAGTACTTC. Translated, it gives CAISQGGQNYEQYF.

This clonotype showed up just a few times. This sequence joins TRBV4-3 and TRBJ1-2, with TRBD1 as a possible D gene (5 bases). Trimming took 7 bases from V and 0 from J, leaving 21 bases between them. Germline assignment: CDR1 LGHNA and CDR2 YSLEER. The CDR3 runs 17 residues. CDR3: CASTHSIGASTNYGYTF. CDR3 DNA sequence: TGCGCCAGCACCCATTCAATAGGGGCGTCTACTAACTATGGCTACACCTTC.

J is TRBJ2-7 and V is TRBV12-3 or TRBV12-4; possible D gene TRBD1, 6 bases. Trimming pared 4 bases from V and 0 bases from J, leaving 16 bases between. The CDR3 contains 16 residues. The CDR3 nucleotides are TGTGCCAGCAGTTCGACCCCCGGGACACTCTCCTACGAGCAGTACTTC. Its translation is CASSSTPGTLSYEQYF.

The CDR3 reads CASGLRLANNEQFF. CDR3 coding DNA: TGTGCCAGCGGTCTGAGACTAGCGAACAATGAGCAGTTCTTC. This chain uses TRBV2 with TRBJ2-1, with 8 nucleotides matching TRBD2. Germline V lookup: CDR1 SNHLY, CDR2 FYNNEI. Losses at the gene ends were 8 bases for V and 5 bases for J; bases not matched to a gene: 8. This CDR3 region has 14 residues.

In this sample, this clonotype turned up a few times. This chain uses TRBV7-9 with TRBJ2-1; 10 nucleotides match TRBD2. The ends lost 5 bases at V and 5 bases at J; junction bases unmatched: 12. The CDR3 sequence is 17 residues long. Germline V gives CDR1 SEHNR, CDR2 FQNEAQ (reference sequence). CDR3 DNA sequence: TGTGCCAGCAGCCCGGGAGGGCTAGCGGGGGTTAACAATGAGCAGTTCTTC. Translation gives CASSPGGLAGVNNEQFF.

The chain is built from TRBV2 and TRBJ1-3, with D unclear. V was clipped by 4 bases and J by 0 bases, with 10 bases between them. Germline V gene sequence: CDR1 SNHLY, CDR2 FYNNEI. The CDR3 is 15 amino acids. The CDR3: CASSGPAYSGNTIYF. DNA for the CDR3: TGTGCCAGCAGTGGGCCAGCCTACTCTGGAAACACCATATATTTT. The full variable domain, its missing parts supplied by reference TRBV2 and TRBJ1-3, is EPEVTQTPSHQVTQMGQEVILRCVPISNHLYFYWYRQILGQKVEFLVSFYNNEISEKSEIFDDQFSVERPDGSNFTLKIRSTKLEDSAMYFCASSGPAYSGNTIYFGEGSWLTVV.

The genes are TRBV11-2 and TRBJ2-7; TRBD1 is a possible D gene (6 bases). V was cut by 1 base and J by 4 bases, with 11 bases left in between. Germline CDR1 is SGHAT and CDR2 is FQNNGV. This CDR3 has 14 residues. CDR3 amino acids: CASSLAPGQYEQYF. The CDR3 DNA follows: TGTGCCAGCAGCTTAGCTCCCGGACAGTACGAGCAGTACTTC.

This clonotype was recorded once. V is TRBV20-1 and J is TRBJ2-7; 7 bases map to TRBD1. Germline V gives CDR1 DFQATT, CDR2 SNEGSKA (reference sequence). V trimming: 6 bases; J trimming: 5 bases; junction bases outside the gene matches: 16. The CDR3 extends over 15 amino acids. The CDR3: CSAQLPQGPWDEQYF. CDR3 bases: TGCAGTGCCCAGTTGCCACAGGGGCCCTGGGACGAGCAGTACTTC.

This clonotype has just a few counts. The J gene is TRBJ1-2, the V gene TRBV12-3 or TRBV12-4; a weak D match, TRBD1 (5 bases). This CDR3 has 15 amino acids. V was cut by 0 bases and J by 2 bases, with 10 bases left in between. The CDR3 sequence is CASSLAGTANYGYTF. CDR3 in DNA: TGTGCCAGCAGTTTAGCCGGGACGGCCAACTATGGCTACACCTTC.

There are a few counts of this clonotype. The chain recombines TRBV28 with TRBJ2-1; 7 positions match TRBD1. The V and J ends lost 5 bases and 0 bases, in that order; junction bases with no gene match: 7. Germline loops: CDR1 MDHEN, CDR2 SYDVKM. The CDR3 runs 16 residues. Written as DNA, the CDR3 is TGTGCCAGCAGTACCCCCGGACAGGCCTCCTACAATGAGCAGTTCTTC. It translates to CASSTPGQASYNEQFF.

In its sample, this clonotype was seen a few times. The V gene is TRBV4-2, the J gene TRBJ2-1; D might be TRBD2 (7 bases). Germline-derived CDR1 and CDR2 are LGHNA and YNFKEQ. This CDR3 has 15 amino acids. V was cut by 4 bases and J by 7 bases, with 17 bases left in between. The CDR3 DNA is TGTGCCAGCAGCCCCCCGACTAGGGGGGGTAATGAGCAGTTCTTC. Protein sequence: CASSPPTRGGNEQFF.

This clonotype has more than one count but fewer than ten. The chain links TRBV10-3 to TRBJ2-1, with no clear D. The CDR3 is 17 amino acids. V was pared by 5 bases and J by 8 bases, with 25 bases between. CDR1 is ENHRY and CDR2 is SYGVKD in the germline V gene. CDR3 DNA: TGTGCCATCAGTTATTATACCGGGCCCACTCCTCGGGATGAGCAGTTCTTC. It yields the protein CAISYYTGPTPRDEQFF.

This chain connects TRBV6-1 to TRBJ2-1; D is perhaps TRBD2 (6 bases). V lost 6 bases and J lost 3, with 9 bases in between. CDR3 length equals 13 residues. Germline assignment: CDR1 MNHNS and CDR2 SASEGT. The CDR3 DNA follows: TGTGCCAGCAGCTGGGACTTCTACAATGAGCAGTTCTTC. The encoded protein is CASSWDFYNEQFF.

The chain joins TRBV7-9 to TRBJ2-1; the match to TRBD2 covers 7 bases. Germline CDR1 reads SEHNR; CDR2 reads FQNEAQ (reference sequence). The CDR3 is made up of 15 amino acids. V shed 1 base, J shed 7 bases, and the junction held 7 bases outside the gene matches. CDR3: CASSLDGGKRNEQFF. The CDR3 coding sequence is TGTGCCAGCAGCTTAGACGGGGGGAAAAGGAATGAGCAGTTCTTC. Using reference TRBV7-9 and TRBJ2-1 for the parts outside the CDR3, the full variable domain is DTGVSQNPRHKITKRGQNVTFRCDPISEHNRLYWYRQTLGQGPEFLTYFQNEAQLEKSRLLSDRFSAERPKGSFSTLEIQRTEQGDSAMYLCASSLDGGKRNEQFFGPGTRLTVL.

This clonotype was counted only a few times. The chain is built from TRBV5-6 and TRBJ2-7; tentatively, D is TRBD1 (6 bases). V dropped 5 bases and J dropped 2 bases, with 20 bases sitting between them. Germline loops: CDR1 SGHDT, CDR2 YYEEEE. The CDR3 length is 16 residues. The CDR3 sequence: CASSFGVYRAAYEQYF. The CDR3 DNA reads TGTGCCAGCAGTTTCGGTGTTTACAGGGCAGCCTACGAGCAGTACTTC.

The rearrangement links TRBV18 to TRBJ1-1; no definite D call. Germline CDR1 and CDR2: KGHSH and LQKENI. This CDR3 is built from 15 residues. V lost 5 bases and J 0 bases, leaving 13 bases between the germline ends. CDR3 bases: TGTGCCAGCTCAGCCTTAGACGGACTGAACACTGAAGCTTTCTTT. It is translated as CASSALDGLNTEAFF.

This clonotype was detected a few times. The V and J genes are TRBV2 and TRBJ2-1; 9 bases match TRBD1. Losses at the gene ends were 2 bases for V and 8 bases for J; bases not matched to a gene: 7. The CDR3 is 15 residues long. Germline values: CDR1 SNHLY, CDR2 FYNNEI. The CDR3 DNA reads TGTGCCAGCAGTGAAACGTGGGACAGGGAGGATGAGCAGTTCTTC. Translated: CASSETWDREDEQFF.

This clonotype was picked up a small number of times. This rearrangement joins TRBV10-2 to TRBJ1-6, with D possibly being TRBD1 (5 bases). Trimming stripped 2 bases from V and 0 bases from J, with 8 bases between. Looked up from germline, CDR1 is WSHSY and CDR2 is SAAADI. The CDR3 totals 16 residues. The CDR3 sequence is CASSEPTASYNSPLHF. The CDR3 DNA reads TGCGCCAGCAGTGAGCCGACAGCCTCCTATAATTCACCCCTCCACTTT.

This clonotype has just one count. This chain uses TRBV30 with TRBJ1-5; D unresolved. Germline V gene data show CDR1 as GTSNPN and CDR2 as SVGIG (reference sequence). This CDR3 has 13 amino acids. V was trimmed by 2 bases and J by 0 bases, leaving 5 bases between them. The CDR3 region is CAWSKNSNQPQHF. The CDR3 region has the DNA TGTGCCTGGAGTAAGAATAGCAATCAGCCCCAGCATTTT.

The J gene is TRBJ1-2, the V gene TRBV12-3 or TRBV12-4; a weak D match, TRBD1 (6 bases). The V end lost 6 bases, the J end lost 8 bases, and 13 bases lay between the germline ends. The CDR3 spans 12 residues. DNA for the CDR3: TGTGCCAGCAGCCCTACCGACAGGGGCTACACCTTC. Protein product: CASSPTDRGYTF.